The entry below gives a single TCR beta chain sequence along with its context. This clonotype showed up many times. Its antigen is unknown. Base qualities are missing; no much larger clone stands one base away. As encoded in the germline V gene, CDR1 is SGHTA while CDR2 is FQGNSA. Trimming takes 5 bases off V and 2 bases off J; junction bases not matched to a gene: 5. The CDR3, from cysteine to phenylalanine, totals 15 residues. The kept DNA is CDR3 alone, 45 bases in frame from the first base. The data were taken from a study of low-dose radiotherapy and immunotherapy resistance in tumors (dated by TCRdb to about 2022). Study-wide context: Patients in Cohort 1 were given 0.5 Gy per fraction every 2 weeks, and the prescribed total PTV dose was 6.5 Gy. In Cohort 2, 1 Gy per fraction was delivered every two weeks, for a total of 13 Gy over 26 weeks. Patients were given nivolumab as a 240 mg flat dose every two weeks and ipilimumab at 1 mg/kg every six weeks, with both drugs delivered intravenously. Cyclophosphamide 200 mg/m2 was administered intravenously every two weeks, one day before each radiation and immunotherapy administration. Patients took aspirin 300 mg orally once daily for four cycles, starting on cycle 1 day 1. The trial did not randomize participants into treatment groups. Eight patients were included in the translational analysis, namely three from the first dose cohort plus the first five from the second dose cohort.

TCRdb records Illumina HiSeq 2500 as the sequencer. First-strand cDNA was synthesized using Superscript III and a set of TRAV- and TRBV-specific primers, so that both TCRalpha and TCRbeta chains were covered. TCRs were amplified for 20 PCR cycles with Phusion, using a constant-region primer paired with the adapter attached to the V primers. Amplification of the isolated mRNA was done with the MessageAmp II aRNA Amplification Kit, which involved a roughly 15-hour in vitro transcription at 37 degrees C. The Dynabeads mRNA DIRECT Purification Kit was used to isolate the mRNA for TCR sequencing. A second approximately 24-cycle Phusion PCR added indexed Illumina adapters, and products were purified with AMPure XP beads. The authors processed their data as follows. Custom Perl scripts pooled TCR sequences encoding the same protein, removed out-of-frame sequences and computed each clonotype's abundance. Any TCR sequence supported by only a single read was excluded from analysis. Repertoire metrics included Shannon entropy, Gini index, clonality, richness, and frequency of TCRs shared between repertoires. TCRdb handled the public reads itself, with Q25 trimming in fastp and clone calling in MiXCR, and kept productive beta chains. Each CDR3 protein appears once, grouped with its most common genes and DNA. In this record, the V and J calls reflect TCRdb's handling and not the investigators' own analysis. The sample profile shows tens of thousands of distinct CDR3 sequences; roughly 30% of them were found once. The ten largest clones capture around 10% of the sample.

The time point label, read with the paper, signifies: before trial treatment. The donors came from RACIN, which was a single-arm phase I dose-escalation trial that paired nivolumab and ipilimumab with aspirin, low-dose cyclophosphamide and low-dose radiotherapy. Patients with advanced, TIL-negative solid tumors were considered eligible. The specimen was PBMCs, collected before treatment. This chain joins TRBV7-2 to TRBJ2-5; 10 bases in between match TRBD2. The sequence was collected from a female donor with ovarian cancer. This receptor has the CDR3 CASSPQRGGQETQYF. At the DNA level, the sequence is TGTGCCAGCAGCCCCCAGCGGGGGGGGCAAGAGACCCAGTACTTC.